This T cell receptor (beta chain) was found in a study of kidney transplant recipient with SARS-CoV-2 infection. One entry per CDR3 protein, called by TCRdb with MiXCR from the reads. The sample has 250,000 or so distinct CDR3 sequences, about 28% seen once. The CDR3 contains 16 residues. Trimming removed 4 bases from V and 15 bases from J; junction bases left unmatched: 14. Germline V gives CDR1 SGHNT, CDR2 YYREEE (reference sequence). As concerns this clonotype: A single base separates this from a much larger clone, so it may be a read error.

The sample in question was a blood sample, obtained at baseline and on approximately day 120 from a kidney transplant recipient. This sequence was found in a male patient aged 25-45 years who had COVID-19 and was a kidney transplant recipient. Part of the T cells may come from the graft donor. This chain uses TRBV5-4 with TRBJ2-1; 15 bases line up with TRBD2. CDR3 loop: CASSPRAGLAGGRAFF. CDR3 bases: TGTGCCAGCAGCCCCCGAGCGGGACTAGCGGGAGGTAGGGCGTTCTTC.